This T cell receptor beta chain was sequenced during a study of shared clonotypes between healthy human individuals. V was cut by 3 bases and J by 4 bases, with 6 bases left in between. The germline CDR1 and CDR2 sequences are LNHDA and SQIVND (reference sequence). This CDR3 spans 13 amino acids. Clones were sequenced by immunoSEQ multiplex PCR, and TCRdb holds only the in-frame ones, with some missing. The sample has roughly 2,000,000 clones, around 93% seen once. Points from the study as a whole: Rarefaction revealed incomplete sorted-subset sequencing despite large depth.

In regard to this clone: Its target is not known.

Naive CD8 cells comprised CD45RO-negative, CCR7-positively selected cells, excluding terminally differentiated effector memory CD45RA+ cells. This TCR came from a man aged 18 to 30 in good health. Some clones in this sample may be carry-over from other donors' samples. The chain employs TRBV19 and TRBJ2-2; unclear D gene. The source material was naive CD8+ T cells from PBMCs. The CDR3 reads CASSIRTTGELFF. The DNA for the CDR3 is TGTGCCAGTAGTATTCGGACCACCGGGGAGCTGTTTTTT.